The clone carrying this T cell receptor (beta chain) has only one observation. These data come from a study of identifying expanded T cells in peripheral blood. The data were produced by immunoSEQ multiplex PCR, yet TCRdb's version contains in-frame clones alone and is incomplete. The sample lists tens of thousands of clones; 88% were seen once. V dropped 4 bases and J dropped 3 bases, with 14 bases sitting between them. This CDR3 spans 14 amino acids. Germline lookup yields CDR1 SGHDT and CDR2 YYEEEE. This TCR was sampled from a person between 18 and 69 years old in good health. Sequenced: blood. The chain recombines TRBV5-6 with TRBJ2-7; the D call may be TRBD1 or TRBD2 (6 bases each). The chain's CDR3 is CASSLGGLHYEQYF. CDR3 DNA: TGTGCCAGCAGCCTGGGGGGCCTGCACTACGAGCAGTACTTC.